This T cell receptor (beta chain) was retrieved from a study of blood T cells in healthy people across ages. In germline, CDR1 is SGHVS, CDR2 FNYEAQ. CDR3 length equals 14 residues. V shed 4 bases and J 1 base; nucleotides not matched to a gene: 2. Using a J-beta primer mix together with a sample-barcoded 5' primer, a second PCR was run for roughly 6 to 11 cycles. Every single cDNA molecule received a tag from a template-switch adaptor with 12 random nucleotides. TCRdb reprocessed the 5' RACE reads via MiXCR and lists one record per CDR3 protein. Among 650,000 to 1,000,000 distinct CDR3 sequences, about 36% were seen once, and the ten largest hold 13%.

The specimen sequenced was blood. This TCR was recovered from a young man in good health. The V gene is TRBV7-6, the J gene TRBJ1-1, with TRBD1 identical over 8 bases. The CDR3 here is CASSYTGGNTEAFF. The CDR3 DNA reads TGTGCCAGCAGCTACACAGGGGGGAACACTGAAGCTTTCTTT.